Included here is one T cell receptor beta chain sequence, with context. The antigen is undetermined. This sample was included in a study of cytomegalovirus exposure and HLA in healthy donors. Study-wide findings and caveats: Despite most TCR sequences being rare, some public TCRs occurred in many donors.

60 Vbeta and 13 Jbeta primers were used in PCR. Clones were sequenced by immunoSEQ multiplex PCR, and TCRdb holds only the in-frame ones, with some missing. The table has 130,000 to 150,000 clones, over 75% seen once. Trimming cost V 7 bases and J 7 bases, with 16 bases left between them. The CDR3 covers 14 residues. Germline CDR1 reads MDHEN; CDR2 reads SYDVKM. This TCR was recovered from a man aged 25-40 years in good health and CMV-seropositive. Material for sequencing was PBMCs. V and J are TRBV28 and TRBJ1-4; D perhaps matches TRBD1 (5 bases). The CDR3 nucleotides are TGTGCCAGCACCATGTGGCAGGGTAGTGAAAAACTGTTTTTT. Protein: CASTMWQGSEKLFF.